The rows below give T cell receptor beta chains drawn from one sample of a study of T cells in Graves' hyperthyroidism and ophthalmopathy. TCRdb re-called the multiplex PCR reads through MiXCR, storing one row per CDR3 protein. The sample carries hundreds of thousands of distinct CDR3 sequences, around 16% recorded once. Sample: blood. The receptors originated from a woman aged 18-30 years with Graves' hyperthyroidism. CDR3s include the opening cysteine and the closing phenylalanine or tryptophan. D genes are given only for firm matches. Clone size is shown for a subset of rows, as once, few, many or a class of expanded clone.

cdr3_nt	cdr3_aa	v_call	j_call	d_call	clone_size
TGTGCCTGGACGGGTATTCAGGGGGTGGACTATGGCTACACCTTC	CAWTGIQGVDYGYTF	TRBV30	TRBJ1-2	TRBD1	many
TGTGCCAGCTCACCACAGGGGTCGGCGGACAATGAGCAGTTCTTC	CASSPQGSADNEQFF	TRBV18	TRBJ2-1	.	many
TGTGCCAGCAGTGACAGCCCAGGGGCGGAGGATACGCAGTATTTT	CASSDSPGAEDTQYF	TRBV6-4	TRBJ2-3	.	.
TGTGCCAGCAGTTTCTCGGACAGGGTGCATACCTTC	CASSFSDRVHTF	TRBV12-3/TRBV12-4	TRBJ1-2	TRBD1	many
TGCGCCAGCAGCTTGGCTGAGCCAGTTCTAGAGACCCAGTACTTC	CASSLAEPVLETQYF	TRBV13	TRBJ2-5	.	.
TGTGCCAGTGCCGGGACGGGGAACACTGAAGCTTTCTTT	CASAGTGNTEAFF	TRBV19	TRBJ1-1	.	many
TGTGCCAGCAGTTTATCGCGAGGGCGCAATGAGCAGTTCTTC	CASSLSRGRNEQFF	TRBV28	TRBJ2-1	.	once
TGTGCCAGCAGCCAAGGACTACCCTCCTACGAGCAGTACTTC	CASSQGLPSYEQYF	TRBV3-1	TRBJ2-7	.	.
TGTGCCAGCGGTTTAGGGGGTAACGAGCAGTACTTC	CASGLGGNEQYF	TRBV27	TRBJ2-7	.	few
TGTGCCAGCGGCCACAGGGGTTCCTCCTACGAGCAGTACTTC	CASGHRGSSYEQYF	TRBV3-1	TRBJ2-7	TRBD1	.
TGTGCCAGCAACGCTTCCGGGACAAGGAATTCACCCCTCCACTTT	CASNASGTRNSPLHF	TRBV25-1	TRBJ1-6	.	many
TGTGCCAGCAGCCTCCGAGGGGGCCGTAGCGGGTCCTCTGACACCGGGGAGCTGTTTTTT	CASSLRGGRSGSSDTGELFF	TRBV9	TRBJ2-2	.	few
TGTGCCAGCAGCGCCCGGGACAGTCCGGGGATGGACACCTTC	CASSARDSPGMDTF	TRBV5-8	TRBJ1-2	TRBD1	many
TGCAGCGTTGAACGTCGGAGCATGAACACTGAAGCTTTCTTT	CSVERRSMNTEAFF	TRBV29-1	TRBJ1-1	.	many
TGTGCCTGGAGTCGGTCTGGAAACACCATATATTTT	CAWSRSGNTIYF	TRBV30	TRBJ1-3	.	.
TGCAGTGCTAGTAGGGGGTTCGGGAGCAACAATGAGCAGTTCTTC	CSASRGFGSNNEQFF	TRBV20-1	TRBJ2-1	.	many
TGTGCCAGCAGCTTAGGCTCTAGCGGGAGGTACCAAGAGACCCAGTACTTC	CASSLGSSGRYQETQYF	TRBV13	TRBJ2-5	TRBD2	.
TGTGCCAGCAGCCCGCGGGTTTGGCCCCAGCATTTT	CASSPRVWPQHF	TRBV12-3/TRBV12-4	TRBJ1-5	.	many
TGTGCCAGCAGTTCTGTCGGGCCTGCAGATACGCAGTATTTT	CASSSVGPADTQYF	TRBV6-1	TRBJ2-3	.	many
TGTGCCAGTAGTATAAGGGCCAGGACATTTCGCAATCAGCCCCAGCATTTT	CASSIRARTFRNQPQHF	TRBV19	TRBJ1-5	.	.
TGTGCCAGCAGCCCCTTGGGGGAGGCCACTGAAGCTTTCTTT	CASSPLGEATEAFF	TRBV3-1	TRBJ1-1	.	many
TGTGCCAGCAGTTACGCGGGAAGGGGAGAGACCCAGTACTTC	CASSYAGRGETQYF	TRBV6-5	TRBJ2-5	.	many
TGTGCCAGCAACCCTAATTTTAGCGGATCCTACGTCGAGCAGTACTTC	CASNPNFSGSYVEQYF	TRBV6-1	TRBJ2-7	.	.
TGCAGTGCTAGACAGGGGGCGATGGAAAAACTGTTTTTT	CSARQGAMEKLFF	TRBV20-1	TRBJ1-4	TRBD1	many
TGTGCCAGTAAGCCCGAGCGGGGGGAGCAGTTCTTC	CASKPERGEQFF	TRBV5-6	TRBJ2-1	TRBD2	few
TGCGCCAGCAGCCAAGATTTCGGGGACCGGTATGGCTACACCTTC	CASSQDFGDRYGYTF	TRBV4-1	TRBJ1-2	.	many
TGTGCCACCAGTGATGGGGGCAACTATGGCTACACCTTC	CATSDGGNYGYTF	TRBV24-1	TRBJ1-2	.	many
TGTGCTAGCAGCTTAGGGGAGTGGACCGGGGAGCTGTTTTTT	CASSLGEWTGELFF	TRBV7-7	TRBJ2-2	.	.
TGTGCCATCAGTGACGAGGGCCGGGGGTCCTACGAGCAGTACTTC	CAISDEGRGSYEQYF	TRBV10-3	TRBJ2-7	.	many
TGTGCCAGCAGGGGGGGGGGGACAGGCCCATCCTACGAGCAGTACTTC	CASRGGGTGPSYEQYF	TRBV12-3/TRBV12-4	TRBJ2-7	.	many
TGTGCCAGCAGTGGCCCCCCGGGACTAGCGGGGGGATGGGATACGCAGTATTTT	CASSGPPGLAGGWDTQYF	TRBV9	TRBJ2-3	TRBD2	many
TGTGCCAGCAGTTTCTCCGGACAGACCGGGGAGCTGTTTTTT	CASSFSGQTGELFF	TRBV6-5	TRBJ2-2	.	many
TGTGCCAGCAGCGTAGCGGCTAGCGGGTCCTACGAGCAGTACTTC	CASSVAASGSYEQYF	TRBV9	TRBJ2-7	TRBD2	many
TGTGCCTGGATAATGGAAGGGCGTTATGGCTACACCTTC	CAWIMEGRYGYTF	TRBV30	TRBJ1-2	.	many
TGCGCCAGCAGAGAAGGGCGCGAGGCTTTCTTT	CASREGREAFF	TRBV5-1	TRBJ1-1	.	many
TGCAGCGTTGAAGATGGGGCAGGAGGCTACACCTTC	CSVEDGAGGYTF	TRBV29-1	TRBJ1-2	.	.
TGTGCCAGCAGCTTAGTCAGGGGGGTGAACAATGAGCAGTTCTTC	CASSLVRGVNNEQFF	TRBV11-2	TRBJ2-1	.	few
TGTGCCAGCAGTTTAATACCCTCCCTGGGACAGGTCTTTGGCAATCAGCCCCAGCATTTT	CASSLIPSLGQVFGNQPQHF	TRBV12-3/TRBV12-4	TRBJ1-5	TRBD1	many
TGCAGTGCCGGGACTGTCCTCTCCTACGAGCAGTACTTC	CSAGTVLSYEQYF	TRBV20-1	TRBJ2-7	.	many
TGTGCCAGCAGTGAAGCGCGTTGGGCCCCTCAGCCCCAGCATTTT	CASSEARWAPQPQHF	TRBV6-1	TRBJ1-5	.	many
TGTGCCAGCAGGGGGACTAGCGGCTACGAGCAGTACTTC	CASRGTSGYEQYF	TRBV2	TRBJ2-7	TRBD2	many
TGTGCCAGCATCGGTCCGGGGGACAGCGGCACAGATACGCAGTATTTT	CASIGPGDSGTDTQYF	TRBV6-1	TRBJ2-3	.	many
TGTGCCAGCAGCCAAACAAGATACGAGCAGTACTTC	CASSQTRYEQYF	TRBV3-1	TRBJ2-7	.	many
TGTGCCAGTAGCCTCTCGGGGGAGGTTTATGAAAAACTGTTTTTT	CASSLSGEVYEKLFF	TRBV19	TRBJ1-4	.	few
TGTGCCAGCAGCCCCAGGGCAGATACGCAGTATTTT	CASSPRADTQYF	TRBV7-6	TRBJ2-3	.	many
TGCAGTGCTAGCAGGCAGGGGGCGATCTCGTGGGACGAGCAGTACTTC	CSASRQGAISWDEQYF	TRBV20-1	TRBJ2-7	TRBD1	many
TGTGCCTGCACCGGGACAGGGGCCCGGGAGACCCAGTACTTC	CACTGTGARETQYF	TRBV30	TRBJ2-5	TRBD1	.
TGTGCCAGCAGCCTCTGGACAGGGATGGGCATTCAGTACTTC	CASSLWTGMGIQYF	TRBV27	TRBJ2-4	TRBD1	many
TGCAGCGTTGACTCCCGTGACCACACGAACACTGAAGCTTTCTTT	CSVDSRDHTNTEAFF	TRBV29-1	TRBJ1-1	.	.
TGTGCCAGCAGCCAATCGCGCCTAACTAGCACAGATACGCAGTATTTT	CASSQSRLTSTDTQYF	TRBV3-1	TRBJ2-3	.	.